This T cell receptor (beta chain) derives from a study of T cell responses to AZD1222 COVID-19 vaccine. Study information: Analyses pooled second doses at about 4 or about 12 weeks. Notes on the study in general: Repertoire collection took place solely once the T cell response had peaked. Donors in the cohort were predominantly white British and more often female, and clonal diversity was possibly underestimated. Baseline seropositives among AZD1222 recipients totaled only five or six.

On this clone itself: Its antigen is not identified.

Assay used: immunoSEQ multiplex PCR; TCRdb lists only in-frame clones, some missing. The table has about 160,000 clones, 80% to 90% seen once. The CDR3 extends over 15 amino acids. V was shortened by 1 base and J by 4 bases, with 13 bases between the two germline ends. CDR1 and CDR2 (germline): SGHTA, FQGTGA. The receptor was derived from an adult in good health. Material: peripheral blood, obtained on day 0 of AZD1222 vaccination. The chain recombines TRBV7-3 with TRBJ2-5, with D perhaps matching TRBD2 (6 bases). The CDR3 region is CASSLNSGVGETQYF. The CDR3 DNA reads as TGTGCCAGCAGCTTAAATTCGGGAGTCGGAGAGACCCAGTACTTC. Complete variable domain (other parts from reference TRBV7-3 and TRBJ2-5): GAGVSQTPSNKVTEKGKYVELRCDPISGHTALYWYRQSLGQGPEFLIYFQGTGAADDSGLPNDRFFAVRPEGSVSTLKIQRTERGDSAVYLCASSLNSGVGETQYFGPGTRLLVL.